Following are 12 T cell receptor beta chains from one sample sequenced in a study of T cell clones after liver transplantation. Method: immunoSEQ multiplex PCR; TCRdb's copy keeps in-frame clones and lacks some. Of some 70,000 clones in the sample, 80% are singletons; the top ten hold around 0.66%. The specimen comprised CD4+ T cells from blood, sampled before liver transplant. The origin of the receptors is a human donor who received a liver transplant.

This chain uses TRBV14 with TRBJ2-1, with 7 positions matching TRBD2. V gave up 1 base and J gave up 0 bases; unmatched junction bases: 6. The CDR3 covers 17 residues. Germline V gene lookup returns CDR1 SGHDN and CDR2 FVKESK. CDR3 amino acids: CASSQVASGYSYNEQFF. The CDR3 DNA is TGTGCCAGCAGCCAAGTGGCTAGCGGATACTCCTACAATGAGCAGTTCTTC.

The rearrangement joins TRBV6-5 to TRBJ2-7, with 7 bases that match TRBD1. The length of the CDR3 is 14 residues. The ends lost 6 bases at V and 5 bases at J; junction bases unmatched: 10. Germline values: CDR1 MNHEY, CDR2 SVGAGI. CDR3: CASSRQGWDDEQYF. CDR3 bases: TGTGCCAGCAGCCGACAGGGATGGGACGACGAGCAGTACTTC.

The chain is built from TRBV4-1 and TRBJ2-3, with 8 bases matching TRBD2. Germline V gene data show CDR1 as MGHRA and CDR2 as YSYEKL. After removal of 0 bases from V and 4 bases from J, the junction contained 9 bases not matched to a gene. The CDR3 runs 17 residues. CDR3: CASSQDGGLGLADTQYF. DNA for the CDR3: TGCGCCAGCAGCCAAGATGGGGGACTAGGATTGGCAGATACGCAGTATTTT.

The rearrangement uses TRBV28 and TRBJ2-5; the D call may be TRBD1 or TRBD2 (5 bases each). This CDR3 comprises 13 residues. Per the germline V gene, CDR1 is MDHEN and CDR2 is SYDVKM. V shed 5 bases and J shed 4 bases, with 11 bases lying between them. DNA for the CDR3: TGTGCCAGCAGTCCGGGACCCACAGAGACCCAGTACTTC. Protein product: CASSPGPTETQYF. The full variable domain, its missing parts supplied by reference TRBV28 and TRBJ2-5, is DVKVTQSSRYLVKRTGEKVFLECVQDMDHENMFWYRQDPGLGLRLIYFSYDVKMKEKGDIPEGYSVSREKKERFSLILESASTNQTSMYLCASSPGPTETQYFGPGTRLLVL.

The gene calls are TRBV18 and TRBJ1-1; 10 bases are a match to TRBD1. CDR1 is KGHSH and CDR2 is LQKENI in the germline V gene. The CDR3 length is 15 residues. V lost 4 bases and J lost 0; bases outside the gene matches: 2. The CDR3 nucleotides are TGTGCCAGCTCACTAGGGACAGGGGTGAACACTGAAGCTTTCTTT. Protein: CASSLGTGVNTEAFF.

The chain recombines TRBV5-5 with TRBJ2-7, with D possibly matching TRBD2 (5 bases). This CDR3 has 14 amino acids. The V and J ends lost 0 bases and 0 bases respectively, with 7 bases between them. CDR1 and CDR2 (germline): SGHKS, YYEKEE (reference sequence). The CDR3 coding sequence is TGTGCCAGCAGCTTGGTTGCGGGCTCCTACGAGCAGTACTTC. This translates into CASSLVAGSYEQYF.

The genes are TRBV5-1 and TRBJ2-5; D remains unclear. CDR3 length equals 13 residues. Trimming took off 2 bases at V and 2 bases at J, with 7 bases between the two ends. The germline V gene has CDR1 SGHRS and CDR2 YFSETQ. The chain's CDR3 is CASSFGPQETQYF. The CDR3 DNA is TGCGCCAGCAGCTTCGGGCCTCAAGAGACCCAGTACTTC. Full variable domain (remainder filled in from reference TRBV5-1 and TRBJ2-5): KAGVTQTPRYLIKTRGQQVTLSCSPISGHRSVSWYQQTPGQGLQFLFEYFSETQRNKGNFPGRFSGRQFSNSRSEMNVSTLELGDSALYLCASSFGPQETQYFGPGTRLLVL.

The J gene is TRBJ2-7, the V gene TRBV5-4; 12 bases are a match to TRBD2. Germline values: CDR1 SGHNT, CDR2 YYREEE (reference sequence). Germline trimming cut 4 bases from V and 7 bases from J; bases unmatched to any gene: 12. The CDR3 totals 16 residues. The CDR3: CASSQGRLAGVNEQYF. The CDR3 region has the DNA TGTGCCAGCAGCCAGGGGCGACTAGCGGGAGTTAATGAGCAGTACTTC.

Only a few counts were recorded for this clone. The CDR3 is CASSTRQGVYGYTF. In nucleotides, the CDR3 is TGTGCCAGCAGCACACGACAGGGGGTATATGGCTACACCTTC. The chain carries TRBV7-2 and TRBJ1-2; TRBD1 matches 9 bases. V was pared by 5 bases and J by 5 bases, with 6 bases of the junction left unmatched. The length of the CDR3 is 14 residues. Per germline, CDR1 SGHTA and CDR2 FQGNSA.

CDR3 DNA sequence: TGTGCCTGGAGTGTACTCGGGACTAGCGGGACTTACAATGAGCAGTTCTTC. Translated: CAWSVLGTSGTYNEQFF. The chain is built from TRBV30 and TRBJ2-1; 13 nucleotides align to TRBD2. With V trimmed by 0 bases and J by 4 bases, 6 bases remained unmatched. CDR1 and CDR2 from the germline V gene are GTSNPN and SVGIG (reference sequence). The CDR3 contains 17 residues.

This clone was seen once. The J gene is TRBJ1-3, the V gene TRBV18; maybe TRBD1 (6 bases). Germline CDR1 is KGHSH and CDR2 is LQKENI. The V end lost 3 bases, the J end lost 4 bases, and 13 bases lay between the germline ends. This CDR3 comprises 15 residues. The DNA for the CDR3 is TGTGCCAGCTCACCGGAACAGGGACGAGGAAACACCATATATTTT. Protein: CASSPEQGRGNTIYF.

The chain joins TRBV18 to TRBJ2-7; no clear D. V lost 2 bases, J lost 2 bases, and 13 bases lay in between. Germline CDR1 and CDR2: KGHSH and LQKENI. The CDR3 extends over 15 amino acids. CDR3 coding DNA: TGTGCCAGCTCACCAGTGTACGTGGGGACCTACGAGCAGTACTTC. It specifies CASSPVYVGTYEQYF.